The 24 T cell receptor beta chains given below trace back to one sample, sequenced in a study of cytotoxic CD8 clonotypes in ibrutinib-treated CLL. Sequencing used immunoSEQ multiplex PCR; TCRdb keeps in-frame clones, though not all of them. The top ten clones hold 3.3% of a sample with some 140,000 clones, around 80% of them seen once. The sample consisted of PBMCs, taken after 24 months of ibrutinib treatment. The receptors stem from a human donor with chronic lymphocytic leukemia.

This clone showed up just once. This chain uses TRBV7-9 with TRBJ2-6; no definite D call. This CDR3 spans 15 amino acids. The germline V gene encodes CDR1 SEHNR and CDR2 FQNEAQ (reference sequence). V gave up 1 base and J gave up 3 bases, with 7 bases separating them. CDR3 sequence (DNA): TGTGCCAGCAGCTTAGGATTCGGTGGGGCCAACGTCCTGACTTTC. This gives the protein CASSLGFGGANVLTF.

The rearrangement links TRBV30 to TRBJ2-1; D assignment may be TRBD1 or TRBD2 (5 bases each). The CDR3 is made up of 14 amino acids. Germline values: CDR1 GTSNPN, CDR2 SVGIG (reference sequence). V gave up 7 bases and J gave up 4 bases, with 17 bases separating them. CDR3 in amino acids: CALQTGSGYNEQFF. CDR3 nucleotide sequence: TGTGCCTTACAAACAGGCTCGGGATACAATGAGCAGTTCTTC. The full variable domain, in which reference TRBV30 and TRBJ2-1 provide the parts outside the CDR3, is SQTIHQWPATLVQPVGSPLSLECTVEGTSNPNLYWYRQAAGRGLQLLFYSVGIGQISSEVPQNLSASRPQDRQFILSSKKLLLSDSGFYLCALQTGSGYNEQFFGPGTRLTVL.

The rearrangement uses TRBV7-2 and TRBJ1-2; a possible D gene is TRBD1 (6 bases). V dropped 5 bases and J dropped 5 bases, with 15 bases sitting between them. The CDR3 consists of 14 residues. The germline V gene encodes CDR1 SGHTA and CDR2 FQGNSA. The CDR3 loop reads CASSPGLGAYGYTF. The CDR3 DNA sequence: TGTGCCAGCAGCCCAGGTTTGGGGGCTTATGGCTACACCTTC.

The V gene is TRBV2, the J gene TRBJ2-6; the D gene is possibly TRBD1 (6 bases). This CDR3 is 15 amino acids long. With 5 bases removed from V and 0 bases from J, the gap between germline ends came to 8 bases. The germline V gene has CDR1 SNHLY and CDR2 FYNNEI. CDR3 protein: CASSQDSSGANVLTF. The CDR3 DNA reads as TGTGCCAGCAGTCAGGACAGCTCTGGGGCCAACGTCCTGACTTTC.

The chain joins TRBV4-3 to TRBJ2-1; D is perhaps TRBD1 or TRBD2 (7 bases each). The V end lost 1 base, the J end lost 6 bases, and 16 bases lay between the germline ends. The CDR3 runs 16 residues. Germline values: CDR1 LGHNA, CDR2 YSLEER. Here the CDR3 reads CASSQAAGGGRNEQFF. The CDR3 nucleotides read TGCGCCAGCAGCCAAGCGGCAGGGGGGGGTCGCAATGAGCAGTTCTTC.

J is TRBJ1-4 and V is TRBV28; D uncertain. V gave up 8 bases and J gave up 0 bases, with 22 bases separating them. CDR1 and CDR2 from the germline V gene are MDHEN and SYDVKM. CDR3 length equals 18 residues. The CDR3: CASSQFVRSETTNEKLFF. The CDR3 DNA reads TGTGCCAGCTCCCAGTTTGTTCGCTCGGAAACAACTAATGAAAAACTGTTTTTT. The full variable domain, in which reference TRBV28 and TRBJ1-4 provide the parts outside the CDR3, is DVKVTQSSRYLVKRTGEKVFLECVQDMDHENMFWYRQDPGLGLRLIYFSYDVKMKEKGDIPEGYSVSREKKERFSLILESASTNQTSMYLCASSQFVRSETTNEKLFFGSGTQLSVL.

CDR3 loop: CASSYGGRGDTDTQYF. CDR3 nucleotides: TGTGCCAGCAGTTATGGCGGGAGGGGGGACACAGATACGCAGTATTTT. The chain carries TRBV6-5 and TRBJ2-3, with 9 nucleotides matching TRBD2. Looked up from germline, CDR1 is MNHEY and CDR2 is SVGAGI. The length of the CDR3 is 16 residues. Trimming cost V 3 bases and J 2 bases; bases outside gene matches: 6.

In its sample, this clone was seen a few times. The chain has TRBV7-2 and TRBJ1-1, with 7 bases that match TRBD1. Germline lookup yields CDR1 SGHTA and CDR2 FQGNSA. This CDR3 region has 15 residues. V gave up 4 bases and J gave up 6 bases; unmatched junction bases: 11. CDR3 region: CASSSPRRQGPEAFF. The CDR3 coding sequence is TGTGCCAGCAGCTCCCCCCGCCGACAGGGCCCTGAAGCTTTCTTT.

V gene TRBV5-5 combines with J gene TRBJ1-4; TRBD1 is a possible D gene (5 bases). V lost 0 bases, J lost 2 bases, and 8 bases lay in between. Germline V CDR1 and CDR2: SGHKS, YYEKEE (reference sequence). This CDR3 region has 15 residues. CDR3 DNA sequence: TGTGCCAGCAGCTTGGAAGGGGAGACTAATGAAAAACTGTTTTTT. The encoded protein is CASSLEGETNEKLFF.

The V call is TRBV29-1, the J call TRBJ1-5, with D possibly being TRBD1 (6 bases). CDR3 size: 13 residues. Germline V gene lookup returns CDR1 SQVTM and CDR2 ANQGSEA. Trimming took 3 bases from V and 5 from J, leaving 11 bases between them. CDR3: CSVEVGGDQPQHF. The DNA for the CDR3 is TGCAGCGTTGAGGTGGGGGGCGATCAGCCCCAGCATTTT. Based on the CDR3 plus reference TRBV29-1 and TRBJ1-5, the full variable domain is SAVISQKPSRDICQRGTSLTIQCQVDSQVTMMFWYRQQPGQSLTLIATANQGSEATYESGFVIDKFPISRPNLTFSTLTVSNMSPEDSSIYLCSVEVGGDQPQHFGDGTRLSIL.

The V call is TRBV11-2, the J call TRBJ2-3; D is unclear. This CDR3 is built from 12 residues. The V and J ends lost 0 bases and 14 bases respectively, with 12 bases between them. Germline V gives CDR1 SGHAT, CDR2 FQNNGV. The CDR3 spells CASSLDLQAGYF. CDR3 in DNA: TGTGCCAGCAGCTTAGATTTGCAGGCTGGGTATTTT.

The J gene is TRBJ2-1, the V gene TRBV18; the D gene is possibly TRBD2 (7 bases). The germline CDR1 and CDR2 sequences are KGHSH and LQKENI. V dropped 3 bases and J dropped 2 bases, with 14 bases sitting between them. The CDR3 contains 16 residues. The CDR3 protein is CASSPLAGAAYNEQFF. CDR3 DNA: TGTGCCAGCTCACCTCTCGCGGGGGCTGCCTACAATGAGCAGTTCTTC.

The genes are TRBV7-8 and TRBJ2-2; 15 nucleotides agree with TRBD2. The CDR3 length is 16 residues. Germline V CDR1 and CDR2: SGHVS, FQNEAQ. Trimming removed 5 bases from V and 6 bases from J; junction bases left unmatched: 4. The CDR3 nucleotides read TGTGCCAGCAGCCAGGGACTAGCGGGGGGTGCCGGGGAGCTGTTTTTT. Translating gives CASSQGLAGGAGELFF. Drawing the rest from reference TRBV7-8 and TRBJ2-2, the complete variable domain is GAGVSQSPRYKVAKRGQDVALRCDPISGHVSLFWYQQALGQGPEFLTYFQNEAQLDKSGLPSDRFFAERPEGSVSTLKIQRTQQEDSAVYLCASSQGLAGGAGELFFGEGSRLTVL.

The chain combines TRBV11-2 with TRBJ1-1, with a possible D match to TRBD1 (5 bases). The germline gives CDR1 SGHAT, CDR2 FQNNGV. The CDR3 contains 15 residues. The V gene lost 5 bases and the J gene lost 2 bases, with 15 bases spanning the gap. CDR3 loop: CASSLGWGPNTEAFF. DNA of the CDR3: TGTGCCAGCAGCCTAGGGTGGGGACCAAACACTGAAGCTTTCTTT. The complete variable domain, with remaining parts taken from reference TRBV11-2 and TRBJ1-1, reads EAGVAQSPRYKIIEKRQSVAFWCNPISGHATLYWYQQILGQGPKLLIQFQNNGVVDDSQLPKDRFSAERLKGVDSTLKIQPAKLEDSAVYLCASSLGWGPNTEAFFGQGTRLTVV.

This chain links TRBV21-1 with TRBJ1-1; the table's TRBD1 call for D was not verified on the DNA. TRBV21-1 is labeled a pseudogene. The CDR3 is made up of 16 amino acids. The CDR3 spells CASSTRTGRGGTEAFF. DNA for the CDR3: TGTGCCAGCAGCACCCGGACAGGAAGGGGTGGCACTGAAGCTTTCTTT.

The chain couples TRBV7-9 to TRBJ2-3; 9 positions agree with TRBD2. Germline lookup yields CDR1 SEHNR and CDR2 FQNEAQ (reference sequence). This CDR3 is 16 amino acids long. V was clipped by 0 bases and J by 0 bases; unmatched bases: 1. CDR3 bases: TGTGCCAGCAGCTTAGCAGCGGGGGGTAGCACAGATACGCAGTATTTT. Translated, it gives CASSLAAGGSTDTQYF. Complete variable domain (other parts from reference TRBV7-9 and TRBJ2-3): DTGVSQNPRHKITKRGQNVTFRCDPISEHNRLYWYRQTLGQGPEFLTYFQNEAQLEKSRLLSDRFSAERPKGSFSTLEIQRTEQGDSAMYLCASSLAAGGSTDTQYFGPGTRLTVL.

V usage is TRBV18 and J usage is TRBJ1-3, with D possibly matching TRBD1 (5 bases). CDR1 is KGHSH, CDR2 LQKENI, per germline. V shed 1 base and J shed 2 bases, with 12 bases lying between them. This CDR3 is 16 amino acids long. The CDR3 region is CASSPRPGRAGNTIYF. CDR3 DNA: TGTGCCAGCTCACCACGCCCGGGACGGGCTGGAAACACCATATATTTT.

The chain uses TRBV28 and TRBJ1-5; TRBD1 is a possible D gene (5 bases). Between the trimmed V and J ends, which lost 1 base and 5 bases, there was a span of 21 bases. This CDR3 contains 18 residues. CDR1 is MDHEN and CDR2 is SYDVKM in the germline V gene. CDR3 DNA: TGTGCCAGCAGTTTATCTTCAGGGTTTGGCAGTCTGGATCAGCCCCAGCATTTT. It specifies CASSLSSGFGSLDQPQHF.

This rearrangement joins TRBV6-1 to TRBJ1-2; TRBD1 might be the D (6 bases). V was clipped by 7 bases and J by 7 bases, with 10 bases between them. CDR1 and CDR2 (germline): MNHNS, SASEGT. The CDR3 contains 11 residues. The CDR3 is CASNQGSGYTF. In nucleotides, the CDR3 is TGTGCCAGCAATCAGGGGAGTGGCTACACCTTC.

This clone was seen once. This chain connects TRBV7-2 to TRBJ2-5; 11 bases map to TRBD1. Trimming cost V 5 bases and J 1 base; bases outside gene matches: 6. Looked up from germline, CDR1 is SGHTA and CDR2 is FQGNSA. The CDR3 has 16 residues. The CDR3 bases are TGTGCCAGCAGCGGTGGGACAGGGGGGTTCCAAGAGACCCAGTACTTC. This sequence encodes CASSGGTGGFQETQYF.

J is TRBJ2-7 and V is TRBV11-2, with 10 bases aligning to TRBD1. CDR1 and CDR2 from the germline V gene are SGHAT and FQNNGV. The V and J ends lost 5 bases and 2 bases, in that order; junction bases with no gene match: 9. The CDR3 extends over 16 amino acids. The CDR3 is CASSQRQGALAYEQYF. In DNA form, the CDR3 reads TGTGCCAGCAGCCAGAGACAGGGGGCGCTGGCCTACGAGCAGTACTTC.

CDR3 residues: CASRDLGPRSHEQYF. The CDR3 DNA reads as TGTGCCAGCAGGGACCTAGGACCACGGAGCCACGAGCAGTACTTC. V is TRBV2 and J is TRBJ2-7; D is ambiguous. The V end lost 6 bases, the J end lost 5 bases, and 20 bases lay between the germline ends. The CDR3 is 15 residues long. Germline CDR1 is SNHLY and CDR2 is FYNNEI.

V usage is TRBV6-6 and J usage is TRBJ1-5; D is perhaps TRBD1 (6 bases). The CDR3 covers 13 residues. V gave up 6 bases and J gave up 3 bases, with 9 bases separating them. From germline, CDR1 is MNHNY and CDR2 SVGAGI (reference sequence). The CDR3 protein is CASRTGVNQPQHF. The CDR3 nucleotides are TGTGCCAGCAGGACAGGCGTCAATCAGCCCCAGCATTTT.

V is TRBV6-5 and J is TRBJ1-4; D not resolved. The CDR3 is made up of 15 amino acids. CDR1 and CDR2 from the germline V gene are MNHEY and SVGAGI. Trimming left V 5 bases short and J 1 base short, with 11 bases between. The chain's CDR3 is CASSQGRVTNEKLFF. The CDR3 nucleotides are TGTGCCAGCAGTCAAGGGAGGGTAACTAATGAAAAACTGTTTTTT.